This entry features one T cell receptor beta chain sequence. Its antigen remains unknown. These data belong to a study of CD8+ T cells in alopecia areata. At the level of the study: Tofacitinib dosing lasted 6 to 18 months, which was then followed by 6 months off drug. Notes on the study in general: Normal skin's resident alphabeta T cells are also sequenced in scalp samples. With patients, TCR sharing proved less clear than in mice, a difference possibly related to HLA.

Sequencing relied on a cDNA template that was reverse transcribed from extracted RNA. Only in-frame clones appear in the TCRdb table, and some are missing; sequencing was by immunoSEQ multiplex PCR. The data hold 140,000 to 150,000 clones, with 51% observed a single time. Germline V gene lookup returns CDR1 MDHEN and CDR2 SYDVKM. This CDR3 comprises 13 residues. The germline V and J ends were trimmed by 6 bases and 0 bases, with 8 bases remaining between them. This chain uses TRBV28 with TRBJ1-1; D remains ambiguous. The TCR was taken from a human donor with alopecia areata. The specimen comprised CD4+ T cells sorted from blood, sampled at week 0. The DNA for the CDR3 is TGTGCCAGCAGCAAAAGGCTGAACACTGAAGCTTTCTTT. This translates into CASSKRLNTEAFF.